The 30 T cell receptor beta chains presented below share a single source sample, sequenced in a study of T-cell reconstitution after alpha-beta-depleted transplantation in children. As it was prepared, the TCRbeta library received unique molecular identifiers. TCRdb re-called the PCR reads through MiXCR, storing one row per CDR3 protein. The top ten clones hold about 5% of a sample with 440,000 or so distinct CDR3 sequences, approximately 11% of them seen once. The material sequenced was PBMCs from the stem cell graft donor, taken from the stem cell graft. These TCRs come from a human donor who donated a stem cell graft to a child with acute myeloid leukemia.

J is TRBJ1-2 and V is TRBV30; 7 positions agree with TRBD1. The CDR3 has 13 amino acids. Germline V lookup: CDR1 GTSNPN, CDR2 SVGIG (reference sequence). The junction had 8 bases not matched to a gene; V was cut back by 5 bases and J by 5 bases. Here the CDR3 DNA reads TGTGCCTGGGGAATACAGGGGTCATATGGCTACACCTTC. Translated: CAWGIQGSYGYTF.

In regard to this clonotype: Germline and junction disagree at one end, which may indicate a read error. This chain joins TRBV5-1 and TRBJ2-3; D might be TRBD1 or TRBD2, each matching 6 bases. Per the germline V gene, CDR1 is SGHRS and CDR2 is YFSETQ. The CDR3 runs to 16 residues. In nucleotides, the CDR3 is TGCGCCAGCAGCCGCACATCTGCCGGGGGCACAGATATGCAGTATTTT. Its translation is CASSRTSAGGTDMQYF.

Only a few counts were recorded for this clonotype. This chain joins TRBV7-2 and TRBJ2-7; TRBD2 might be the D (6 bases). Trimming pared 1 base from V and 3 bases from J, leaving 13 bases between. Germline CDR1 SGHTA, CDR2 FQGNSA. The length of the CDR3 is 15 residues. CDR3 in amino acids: CASSLVGGDLYEQYV. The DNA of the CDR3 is TGTGCCAGCAGCTTAGTCGGGGGTGACCTCTACGAGCAGTACGTC.

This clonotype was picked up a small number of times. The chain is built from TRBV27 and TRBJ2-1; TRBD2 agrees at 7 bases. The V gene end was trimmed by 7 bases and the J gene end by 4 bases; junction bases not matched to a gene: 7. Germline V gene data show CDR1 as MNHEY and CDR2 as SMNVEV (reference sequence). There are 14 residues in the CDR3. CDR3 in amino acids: CASMSLAAYNEQFF. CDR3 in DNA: TGTGCCAGCATGTCGCTAGCGGCTTACAATGAGCAGTTCTTC.

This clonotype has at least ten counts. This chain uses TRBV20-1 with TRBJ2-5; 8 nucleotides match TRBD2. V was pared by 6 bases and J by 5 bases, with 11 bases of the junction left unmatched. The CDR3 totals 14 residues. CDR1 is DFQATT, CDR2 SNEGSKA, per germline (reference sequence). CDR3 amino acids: CSAKTPGGQETQYF. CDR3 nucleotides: TGCAGTGCAAAAACCCCGGGGGGGCAGGAGACCCAGTACTTC.

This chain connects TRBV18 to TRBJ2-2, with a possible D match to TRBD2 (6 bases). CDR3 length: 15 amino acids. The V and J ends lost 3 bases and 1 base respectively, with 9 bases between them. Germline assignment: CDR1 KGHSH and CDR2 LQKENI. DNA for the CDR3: TGTGCCAGCTCACCTAGCGGACTGAACACCGGGGAGCTGTTTTTT. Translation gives CASSPSGLNTGELFF.

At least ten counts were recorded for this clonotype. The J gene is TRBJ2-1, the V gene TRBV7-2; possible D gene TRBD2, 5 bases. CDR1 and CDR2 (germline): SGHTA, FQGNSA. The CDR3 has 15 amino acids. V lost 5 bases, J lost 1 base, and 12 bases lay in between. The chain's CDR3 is CASSLGPGSYNEQFF. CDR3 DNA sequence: TGTGCCAGCAGCCTTGGTCCGGGGTCCTACAATGAGCAGTTCTTC.

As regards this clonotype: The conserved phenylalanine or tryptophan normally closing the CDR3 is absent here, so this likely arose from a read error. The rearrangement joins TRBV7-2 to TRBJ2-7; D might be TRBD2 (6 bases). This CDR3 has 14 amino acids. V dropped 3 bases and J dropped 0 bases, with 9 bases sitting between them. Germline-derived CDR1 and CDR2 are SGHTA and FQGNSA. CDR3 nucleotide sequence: TGTGCCAGCAGCTTCATCGGGGGCTCCTACGAGCAGTACTCC. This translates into CASSFIGGSYEQYS.

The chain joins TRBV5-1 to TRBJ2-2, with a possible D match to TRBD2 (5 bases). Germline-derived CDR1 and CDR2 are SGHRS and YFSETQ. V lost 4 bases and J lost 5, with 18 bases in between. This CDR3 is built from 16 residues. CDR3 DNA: TGCGCCAGCAGCCAGGAACTATCCAGCGGAACCGGGGAGCTGTTTTTT. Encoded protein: CASSQELSSGTGELFF.

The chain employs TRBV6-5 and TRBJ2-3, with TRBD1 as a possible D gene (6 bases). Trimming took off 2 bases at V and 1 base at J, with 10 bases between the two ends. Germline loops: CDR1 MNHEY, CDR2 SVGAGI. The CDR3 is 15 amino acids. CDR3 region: CASSYIQGGTDTQYF. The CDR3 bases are TGTGCCAGCAGTTACATACAGGGCGGCACAGATACGCAGTATTTT.

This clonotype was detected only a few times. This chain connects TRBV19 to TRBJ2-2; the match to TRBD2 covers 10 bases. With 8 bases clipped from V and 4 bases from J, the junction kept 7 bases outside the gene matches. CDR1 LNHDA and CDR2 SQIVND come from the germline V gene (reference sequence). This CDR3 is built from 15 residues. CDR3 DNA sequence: TGTGCCAGTCGTGAGGAGCGGGGGGGCACCGGGGAGCTGTTTTTT. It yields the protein CASREERGGTGELFF.

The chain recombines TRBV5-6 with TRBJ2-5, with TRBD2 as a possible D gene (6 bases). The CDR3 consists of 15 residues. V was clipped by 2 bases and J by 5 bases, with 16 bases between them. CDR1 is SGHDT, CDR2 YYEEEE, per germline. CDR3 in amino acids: CASSFGGLGTETQYF. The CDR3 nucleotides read TGTGCCAGCAGCTTTGGGGGACTGGGGACGGAGACCCAGTACTTC.

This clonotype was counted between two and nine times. The CDR3 region has the DNA TGTGCCAGCAGACGAGGGAGCGGGACCCAGAGGGGAGGCTACACCTTC. Protein: CASRRGSGTQRGGYTF. The V call is TRBV27, the J call TRBJ1-2; D is possibly TRBD1 (5 bases). Trimming removed 6 bases at V and 8 bases at J, with 25 bases between. This CDR3 is built from 16 residues. The V gene's germline CDR1 is MNHEY and CDR2 SMNVEV (reference sequence).

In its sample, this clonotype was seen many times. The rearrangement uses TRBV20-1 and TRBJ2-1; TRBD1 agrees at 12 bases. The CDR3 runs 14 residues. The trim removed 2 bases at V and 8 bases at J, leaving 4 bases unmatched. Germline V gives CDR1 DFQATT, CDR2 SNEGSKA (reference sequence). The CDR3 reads CSARPGQGAYEQFF. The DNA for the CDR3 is TGCAGTGCTAGACCGGGACAGGGGGCCTATGAGCAGTTCTTC.

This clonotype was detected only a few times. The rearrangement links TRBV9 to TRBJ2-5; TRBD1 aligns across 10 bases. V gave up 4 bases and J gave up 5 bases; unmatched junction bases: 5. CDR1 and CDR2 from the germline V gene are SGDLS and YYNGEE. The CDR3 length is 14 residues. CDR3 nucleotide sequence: TGTGCCAGCAGCAGACAGGGGGCTAGGGAGACCCAGTACTTC. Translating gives CASSRQGARETQYF.

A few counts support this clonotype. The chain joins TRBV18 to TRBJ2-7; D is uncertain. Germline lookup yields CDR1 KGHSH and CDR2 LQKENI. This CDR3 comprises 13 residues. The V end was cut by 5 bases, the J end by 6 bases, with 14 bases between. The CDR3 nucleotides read TGTGCCAGCTCATCCACGGAGCCTGGCGAGCAGTACTTC. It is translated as CASSSTEPGEQYF.

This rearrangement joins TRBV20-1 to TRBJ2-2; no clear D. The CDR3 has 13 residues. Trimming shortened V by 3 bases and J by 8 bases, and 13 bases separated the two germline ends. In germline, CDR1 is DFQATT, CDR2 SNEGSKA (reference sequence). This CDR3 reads CSASRRSGGELFF. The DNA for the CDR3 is TGCAGTGCTAGTCGCCGATCAGGAGGGGAGCTGTTTTTT.

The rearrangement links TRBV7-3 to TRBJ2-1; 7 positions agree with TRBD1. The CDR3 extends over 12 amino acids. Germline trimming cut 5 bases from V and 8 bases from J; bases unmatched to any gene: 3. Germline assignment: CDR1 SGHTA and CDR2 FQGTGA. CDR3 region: CASSVTGHEQFF. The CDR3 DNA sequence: TGTGCCAGCAGCGTGACAGGGCATGAGCAGTTCTTC. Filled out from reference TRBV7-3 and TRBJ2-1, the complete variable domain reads GAGVSQTPSNKVTEKGKYVELRCDPISGHTALYWYRQSLGQGPEFLIYFQGTGAADDSGLPNDRFFAVRPEGSVSTLKIQRTERGDSAVYLCASSVTGHEQFFGPGTRLTVL.

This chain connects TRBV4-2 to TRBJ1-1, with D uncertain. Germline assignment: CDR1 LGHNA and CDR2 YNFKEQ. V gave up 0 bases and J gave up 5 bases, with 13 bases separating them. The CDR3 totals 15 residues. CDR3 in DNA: TGTGCCAGCAGCCAAGACTATAGGGTCAGAACTGAAGCTTTCTTT. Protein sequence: CASSQDYRVRTEAFF.

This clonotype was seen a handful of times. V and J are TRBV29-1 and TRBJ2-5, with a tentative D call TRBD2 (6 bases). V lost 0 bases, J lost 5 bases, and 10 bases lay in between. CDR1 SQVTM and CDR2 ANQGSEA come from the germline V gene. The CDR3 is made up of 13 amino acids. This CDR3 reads CSVEEGGFETQYF. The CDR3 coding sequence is TGCAGCGTTGAAGAGGGGGGATTCGAGACCCAGTACTTC. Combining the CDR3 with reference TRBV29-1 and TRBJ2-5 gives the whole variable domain SAVISQKPSRDICQRGTSLTIQCQVDSQVTMMFWYRQQPGQSLTLIATANQGSEATYESGFVIDKFPISRPNLTFSTLTVSNMSPEDSSIYLCSVEEGGFETQYFGPGTRLLVL.

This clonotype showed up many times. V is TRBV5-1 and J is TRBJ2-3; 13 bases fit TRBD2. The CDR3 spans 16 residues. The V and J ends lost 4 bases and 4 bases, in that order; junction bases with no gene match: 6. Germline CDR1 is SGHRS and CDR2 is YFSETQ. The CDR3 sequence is CASSQGLAGSSDTQYF. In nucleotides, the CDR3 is TGCGCCAGCAGCCAGGGACTAGCGGGGTCCTCAGATACGCAGTATTTT.

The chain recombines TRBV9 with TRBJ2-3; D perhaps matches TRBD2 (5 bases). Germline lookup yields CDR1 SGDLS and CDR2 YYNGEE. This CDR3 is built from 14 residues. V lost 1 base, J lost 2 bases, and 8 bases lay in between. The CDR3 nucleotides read TGTGCCAGCAGCGTAATCGGGGACACAGATACGCAGTATTTT. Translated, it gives CASSVIGDTDTQYF.

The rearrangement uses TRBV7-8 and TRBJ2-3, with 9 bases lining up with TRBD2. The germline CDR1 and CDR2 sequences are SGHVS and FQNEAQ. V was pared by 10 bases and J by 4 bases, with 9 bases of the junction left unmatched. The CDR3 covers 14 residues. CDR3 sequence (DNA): TGTGCCACCCATGGCGCGGGAGGGCCAGATACGCAGTATTTT. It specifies CATHGAGGPDTQYF.

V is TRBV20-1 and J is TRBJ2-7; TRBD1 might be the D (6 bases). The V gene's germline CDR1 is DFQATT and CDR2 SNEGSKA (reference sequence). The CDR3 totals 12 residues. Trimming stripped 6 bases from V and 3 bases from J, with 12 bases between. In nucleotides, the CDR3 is TGCAGTGCCGGCCGGGACAACTACGAGCAGTACTTC. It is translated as CSAGRDNYEQYF.

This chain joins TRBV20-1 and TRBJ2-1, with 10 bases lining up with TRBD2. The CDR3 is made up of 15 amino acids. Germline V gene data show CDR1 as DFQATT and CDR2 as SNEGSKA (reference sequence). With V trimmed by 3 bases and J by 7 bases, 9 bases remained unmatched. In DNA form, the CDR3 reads TGCAGTGCTAGCCCCGGGGCTAGCGGGAGAAATGAGCAGTTCTTC. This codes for CSASPGASGRNEQFF.

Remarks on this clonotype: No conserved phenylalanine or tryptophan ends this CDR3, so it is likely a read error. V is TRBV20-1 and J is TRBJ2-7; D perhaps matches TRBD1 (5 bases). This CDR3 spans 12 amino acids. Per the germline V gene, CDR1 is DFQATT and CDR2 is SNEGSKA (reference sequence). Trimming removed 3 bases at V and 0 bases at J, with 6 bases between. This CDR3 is CSASDSSYEQYL. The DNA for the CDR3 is TGCAGTGCTAGTGACAGCTCCTACGAGCAGTACTTG.

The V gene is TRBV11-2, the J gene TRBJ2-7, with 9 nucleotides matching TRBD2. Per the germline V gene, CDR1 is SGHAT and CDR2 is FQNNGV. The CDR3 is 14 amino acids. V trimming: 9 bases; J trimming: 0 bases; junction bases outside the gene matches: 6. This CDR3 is CARPASGASYEQYV. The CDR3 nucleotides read TGTGCCAGGCCCGCTAGCGGGGCCTCCTACGAGCAGTACGTC.

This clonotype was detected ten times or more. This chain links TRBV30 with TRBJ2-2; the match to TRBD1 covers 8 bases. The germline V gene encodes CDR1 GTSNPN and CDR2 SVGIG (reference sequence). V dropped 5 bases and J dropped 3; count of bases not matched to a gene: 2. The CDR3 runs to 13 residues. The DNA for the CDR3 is TGTGCCTGGGGGACAGGCTACACCGGGGAGCTGTTTTTT. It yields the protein CAWGTGYTGELFF.

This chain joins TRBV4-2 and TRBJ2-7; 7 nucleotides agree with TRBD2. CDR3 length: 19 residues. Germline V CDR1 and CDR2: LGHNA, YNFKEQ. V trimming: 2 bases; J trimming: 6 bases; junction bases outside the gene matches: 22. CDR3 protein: CASSQYEAGNTGAISEQYF. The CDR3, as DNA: TGTGCCAGCAGCCAATATGAAGCGGGAAATACCGGGGCGATTAGCGAGCAGTACTTC.

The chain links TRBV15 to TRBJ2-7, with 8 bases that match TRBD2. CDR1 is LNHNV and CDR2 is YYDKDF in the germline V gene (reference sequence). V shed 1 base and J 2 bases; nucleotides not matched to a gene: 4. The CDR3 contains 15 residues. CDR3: CATSRAAGGTYEQYF. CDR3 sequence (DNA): TGTGCCACCAGCAGAGCTGCGGGGGGTACCTACGAGCAGTACTTC.